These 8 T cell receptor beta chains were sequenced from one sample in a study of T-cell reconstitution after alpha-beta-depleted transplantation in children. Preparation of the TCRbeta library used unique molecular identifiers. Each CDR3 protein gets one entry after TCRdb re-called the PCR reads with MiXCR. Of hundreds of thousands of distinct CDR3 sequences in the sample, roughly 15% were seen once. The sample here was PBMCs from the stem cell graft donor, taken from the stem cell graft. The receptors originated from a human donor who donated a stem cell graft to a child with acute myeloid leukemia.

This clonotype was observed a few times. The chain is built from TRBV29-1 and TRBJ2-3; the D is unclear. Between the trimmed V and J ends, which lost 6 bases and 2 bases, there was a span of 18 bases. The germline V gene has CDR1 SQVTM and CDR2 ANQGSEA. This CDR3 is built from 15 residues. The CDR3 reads CSVESSRPNTDTQYF. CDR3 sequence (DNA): TGCAGCGTAGAAAGCTCACGACCCAACACAGATACGCAGTATTTT.

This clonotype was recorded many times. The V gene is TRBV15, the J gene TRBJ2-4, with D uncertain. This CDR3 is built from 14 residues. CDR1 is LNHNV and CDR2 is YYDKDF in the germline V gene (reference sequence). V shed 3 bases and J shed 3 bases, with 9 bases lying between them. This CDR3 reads CATSSSSIKNIQYF. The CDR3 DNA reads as TGTGCCACCAGCAGCTCGTCCATCAAAAACATTCAGTACTTC.

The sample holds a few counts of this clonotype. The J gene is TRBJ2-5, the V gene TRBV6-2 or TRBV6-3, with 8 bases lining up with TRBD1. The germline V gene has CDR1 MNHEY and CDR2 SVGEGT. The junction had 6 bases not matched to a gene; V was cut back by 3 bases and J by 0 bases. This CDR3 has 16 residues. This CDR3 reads CASSYGGTGNQETQYF. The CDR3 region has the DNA TGTGCCAGCAGTTATGGAGGGACAGGAAACCAAGAGACCCAGTACTTC.

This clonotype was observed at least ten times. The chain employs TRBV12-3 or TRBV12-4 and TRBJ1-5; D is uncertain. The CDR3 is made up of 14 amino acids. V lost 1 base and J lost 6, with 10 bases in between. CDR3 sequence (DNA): TGTGCCAGCAGTTTAGGGGTAGAGGCTCAGCCCCAGCATTTT. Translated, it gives CASSLGVEAQPQHF.

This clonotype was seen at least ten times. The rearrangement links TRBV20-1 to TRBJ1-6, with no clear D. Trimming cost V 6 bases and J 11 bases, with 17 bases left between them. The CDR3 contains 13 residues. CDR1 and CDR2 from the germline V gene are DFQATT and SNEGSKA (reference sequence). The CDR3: CSAASLGNPPLHF. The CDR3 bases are TGCAGTGCCGCAAGCCTAGGGAATCCACCCCTCCACTTT.

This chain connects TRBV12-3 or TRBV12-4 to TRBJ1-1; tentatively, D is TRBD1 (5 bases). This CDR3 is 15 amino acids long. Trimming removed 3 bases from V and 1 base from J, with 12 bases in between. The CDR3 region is CASSLGLERNTEAFF. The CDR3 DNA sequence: TGTGCCAGCAGTTTGGGGCTCGAACGGAACACTGAAGCTTTCTTT.

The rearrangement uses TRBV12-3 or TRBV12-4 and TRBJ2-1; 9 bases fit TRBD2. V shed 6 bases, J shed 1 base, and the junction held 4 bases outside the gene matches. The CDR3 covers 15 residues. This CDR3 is CASRRLAGSYNEQFF. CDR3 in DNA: TGTGCCAGCAGGCGGCTAGCGGGATCCTACAATGAGCAGTTCTTC.

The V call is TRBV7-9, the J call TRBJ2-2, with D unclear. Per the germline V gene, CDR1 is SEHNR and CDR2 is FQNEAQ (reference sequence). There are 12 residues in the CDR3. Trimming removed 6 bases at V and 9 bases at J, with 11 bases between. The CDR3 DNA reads TGTGCCAGCAGTGAGCCTAACTGGGAGCTGTTTTTT. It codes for CASSEPNWELFF. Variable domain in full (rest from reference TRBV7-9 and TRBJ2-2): DTGVSQNPRHKITKRGQNVTFRCDPISEHNRLYWYRQTLGQGPEFLTYFQNEAQLEKSRLLSDRFSAERPKGSFSTLEIQRTEQGDSAMYLCASSEPNWELFFGEGSRLTVL.